This paragraph covers one T cell receptor (beta chain) sequence. What it binds is not known. The source of the sample is a study of T cells in tuberculosis. The method was immunoSEQ multiplex PCR; TCRdb's version includes in-frame clones alone and lacks a portion of them. The data show 40,000 to 45,000 clones, 90% to 95% seen once. Each clinical donor contributed on average approximately 90,000 T cells from unsorted cryopreserved PBMC. General study points: Active tuberculosis TCR-alpha repertoires lay closer to GMM-specific TCRs than IGRA-negative controls, suggesting clonal expansion. Active tuberculosis patients had shorter CDR3-alpha; the beta difference was nonsignificant.

What was sequenced was PBMCs. The origin of this receptor is a donor aged 10 to 29 with latent tuberculosis or without tuberculosis infection. Some clones in this sample may be carry-over from other donors' samples.

In DNA, the CDR3 is TGTGCCAGCTCAGCAGGGCCCACCTACGAGCAGTACTTC. Translated, it gives CASSAGPTYEQYF. The V gene is TRBV18, the J gene TRBJ2-7; the D gene is possibly TRBD1 (5 bases). Trimming left V 5 bases short and J 2 bases short, with 10 bases between. Germline lookup yields CDR1 KGHSH and CDR2 LQKENI. The CDR3 loop spans 13 amino acids.